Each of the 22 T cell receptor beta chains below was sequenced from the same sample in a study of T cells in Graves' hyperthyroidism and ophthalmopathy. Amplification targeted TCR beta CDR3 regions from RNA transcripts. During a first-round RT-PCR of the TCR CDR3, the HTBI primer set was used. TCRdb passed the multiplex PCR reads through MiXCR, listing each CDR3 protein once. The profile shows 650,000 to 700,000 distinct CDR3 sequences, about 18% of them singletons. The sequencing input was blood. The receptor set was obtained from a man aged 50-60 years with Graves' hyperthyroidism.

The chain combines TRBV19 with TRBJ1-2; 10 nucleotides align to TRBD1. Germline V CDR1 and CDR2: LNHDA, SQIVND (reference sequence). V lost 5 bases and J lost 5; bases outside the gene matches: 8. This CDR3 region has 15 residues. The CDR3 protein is CASSFGQGERYGYTF. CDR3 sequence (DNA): TGTGCCAGTAGTTTCGGACAGGGGGAACGGTATGGCTACACCTTC.

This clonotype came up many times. The CDR3 coding sequence is TGTGCCACCGCCTCCGGGACTGGCTACAATGAGCAGTTCTTC. Protein: CATASGTGYNEQFF. The chain recombines TRBV27 with TRBJ2-1, with D possibly being TRBD2 (6 bases). The germline CDR1 and CDR2 sequences are MNHEY and SMNVEV (reference sequence). V was clipped by 10 bases and J by 3 bases, with 16 bases between them. CDR3 length: 14 amino acids.

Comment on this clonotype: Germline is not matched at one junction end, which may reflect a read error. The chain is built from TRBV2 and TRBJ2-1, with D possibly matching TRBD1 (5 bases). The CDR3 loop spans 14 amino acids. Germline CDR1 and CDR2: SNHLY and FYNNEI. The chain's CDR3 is CASSRVMSCNEQFF. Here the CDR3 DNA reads TGTGCCAGCAGCAGGGTAATGTCCTGCAATGAGCAGTTCTTC.

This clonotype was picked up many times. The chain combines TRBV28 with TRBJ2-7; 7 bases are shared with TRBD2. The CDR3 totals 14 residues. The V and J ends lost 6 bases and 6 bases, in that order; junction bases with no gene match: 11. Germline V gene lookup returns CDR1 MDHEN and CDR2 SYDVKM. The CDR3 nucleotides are TGTGCCAGCAGCCCTCACCGGGAGGTGGGCGAGCAGTACTTC. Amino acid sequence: CASSPHREVGEQYF.

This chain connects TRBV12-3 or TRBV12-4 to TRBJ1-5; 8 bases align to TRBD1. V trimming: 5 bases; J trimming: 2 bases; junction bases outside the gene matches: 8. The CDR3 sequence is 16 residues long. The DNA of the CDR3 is TGTGCCAGCAGTGATTCACAGGGGGTGGGCAATCAGCCCCAGCATTTT. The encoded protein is CASSDSQGVGNQPQHF.

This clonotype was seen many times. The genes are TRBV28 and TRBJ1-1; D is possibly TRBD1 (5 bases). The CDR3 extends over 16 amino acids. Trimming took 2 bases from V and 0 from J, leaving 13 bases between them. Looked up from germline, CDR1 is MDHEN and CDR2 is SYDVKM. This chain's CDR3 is CASSLGQGGLNTEAFF. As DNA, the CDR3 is TGTGCCAGCAGTTTAGGGCAGGGAGGGCTGAACACTGAAGCTTTCTTT. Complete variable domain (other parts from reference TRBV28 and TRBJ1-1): DVKVTQSSRYLVKRTGEKVFLECVQDMDHENMFWYRQDPGLGLRLIYFSYDVKMKEKGDIPEGYSVSREKKERFSLILESASTNQTSMYLCASSLGQGGLNTEAFFGQGTRLTVV.

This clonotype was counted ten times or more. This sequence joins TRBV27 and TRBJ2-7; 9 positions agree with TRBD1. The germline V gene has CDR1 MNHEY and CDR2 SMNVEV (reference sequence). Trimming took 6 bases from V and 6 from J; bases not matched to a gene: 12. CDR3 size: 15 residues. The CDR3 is CASRISGTGRREQYF. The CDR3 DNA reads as TGTGCCAGCAGAATCTCCGGGACAGGGAGGCGCGAGCAGTACTTC.

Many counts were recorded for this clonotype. CDR3 loop: CASSLPGTEDSSYEQYF. DNA of the CDR3: TGTGCCAGCAGTCTTCCCGGGACAGAAGATAGCTCCTACGAGCAGTACTTC. The chain combines TRBV27 with TRBJ2-7, with 7 positions matching TRBD1. In germline, CDR1 is MNHEY, CDR2 SMNVEV (reference sequence). The CDR3 loop spans 17 amino acids. V trimming: 5 bases; J trimming: 0 bases; junction bases outside the gene matches: 13.

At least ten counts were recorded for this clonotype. CDR3 bases: TGTGCCTGTAACCTCGGGGGGAACTACAATGAGCAGTTCTTC. Residues: CACNLGGNYNEQFF. V and J are TRBV30 and TRBJ2-1; TRBD2 matches 7 bases. With V trimmed by 6 bases and J by 3 bases, 8 bases remained unmatched. The CDR3 consists of 14 residues. Germline V CDR1 and CDR2: GTSNPN, SVGIG (reference sequence).

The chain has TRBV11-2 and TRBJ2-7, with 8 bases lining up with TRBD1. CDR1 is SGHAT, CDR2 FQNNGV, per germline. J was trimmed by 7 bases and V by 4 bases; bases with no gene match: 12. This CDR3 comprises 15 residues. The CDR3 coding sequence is TGTGCCAGCAGCTCCCGATATGGGACAGGAGGAGAGCAGTACTTC. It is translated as CASSSRYGTGGEQYF.

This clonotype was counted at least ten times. The DNA of the CDR3 is TGTGCCAGTAGTTTCCTCGGGACTAGGAACTACGAGCAGTACTTC. Amino acids: CASSFLGTRNYEQYF. This chain uses TRBV19 with TRBJ2-7, with 8 bases identical to TRBD2. This CDR3 spans 15 amino acids. The ends lost 5 bases at V and 3 bases at J; junction bases unmatched: 9. Germline assignment: CDR1 LNHDA and CDR2 SQIVND (reference sequence).

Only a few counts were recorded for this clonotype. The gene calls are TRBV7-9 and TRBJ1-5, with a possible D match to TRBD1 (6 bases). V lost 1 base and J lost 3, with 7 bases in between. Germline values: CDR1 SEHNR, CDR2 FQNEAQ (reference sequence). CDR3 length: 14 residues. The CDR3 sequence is CASSLGDINQPQHF. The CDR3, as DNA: TGTGCCAGCAGCTTAGGGGACATCAATCAGCCCCAGCATTTT.

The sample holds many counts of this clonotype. The CDR3 DNA follows: TGTGCCAGCAACGGCGGGAGTACCGATACGCAGTATTTT. Translated: CASNGGSTDTQYF. The chain carries TRBV6-2 or TRBV6-3 and TRBJ2-3; 7 nucleotides line up with TRBD2. Germline-derived CDR1 and CDR2 are MNHEY and SVGEGT. This CDR3 is built from 13 residues. The V and J ends lost 7 bases and 6 bases, in that order; junction bases with no gene match: 7.

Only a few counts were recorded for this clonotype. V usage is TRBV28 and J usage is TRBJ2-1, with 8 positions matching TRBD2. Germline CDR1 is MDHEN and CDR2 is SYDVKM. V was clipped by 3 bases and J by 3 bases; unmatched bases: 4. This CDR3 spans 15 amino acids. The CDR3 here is CASSFSGKDYNEQFF. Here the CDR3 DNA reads TGTGCCAGCAGTTTTAGCGGGAAAGACTACAATGAGCAGTTCTTC.

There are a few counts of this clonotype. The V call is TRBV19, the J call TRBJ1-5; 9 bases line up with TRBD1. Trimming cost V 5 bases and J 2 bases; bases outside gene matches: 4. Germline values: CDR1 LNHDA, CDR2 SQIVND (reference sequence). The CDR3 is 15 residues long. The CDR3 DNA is TGTGCCAGTAGTTGGGGACAGGGAGGCAATCAGCCCCAGCATTTT. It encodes CASSWGQGGNQPQHF.

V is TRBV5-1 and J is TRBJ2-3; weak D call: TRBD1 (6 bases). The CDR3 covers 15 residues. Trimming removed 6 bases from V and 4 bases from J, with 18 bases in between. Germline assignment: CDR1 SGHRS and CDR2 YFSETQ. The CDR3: CASTRTGHRADTQYF. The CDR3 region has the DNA TGCGCCAGCACCCGTACAGGGCATCGCGCAGATACGCAGTATTTT.

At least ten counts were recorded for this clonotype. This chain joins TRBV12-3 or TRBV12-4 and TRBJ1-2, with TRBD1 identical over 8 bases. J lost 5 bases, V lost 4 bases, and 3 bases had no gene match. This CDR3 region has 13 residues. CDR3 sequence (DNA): TGTGCCAGCAGTTGGGACAGGAGTTATGGCTACACCTTC. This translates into CASSWDRSYGYTF.

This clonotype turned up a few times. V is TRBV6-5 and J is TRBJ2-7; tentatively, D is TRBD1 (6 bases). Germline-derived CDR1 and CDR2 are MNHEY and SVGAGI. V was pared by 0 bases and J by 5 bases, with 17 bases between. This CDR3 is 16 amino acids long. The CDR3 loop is CASSYSPRTVGNEQYF. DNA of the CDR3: TGTGCCAGCAGTTACTCGCCGAGGACAGTCGGAAACGAGCAGTACTTC.

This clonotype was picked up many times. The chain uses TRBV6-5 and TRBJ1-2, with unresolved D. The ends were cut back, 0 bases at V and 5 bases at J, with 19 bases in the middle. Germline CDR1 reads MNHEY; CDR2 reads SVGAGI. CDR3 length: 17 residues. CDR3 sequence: CASSYSYSTRANYGYTF. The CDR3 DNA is TGTGCCAGCAGTTACTCTTACTCCACCCGGGCCAATTATGGCTACACCTTC.

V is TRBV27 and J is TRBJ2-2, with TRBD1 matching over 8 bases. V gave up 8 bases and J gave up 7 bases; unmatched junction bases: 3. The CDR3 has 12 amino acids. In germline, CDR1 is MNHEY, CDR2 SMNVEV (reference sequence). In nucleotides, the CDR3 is TGTGCCAGCCGGGACAGGAACGGGGAGCTGTTTTTT. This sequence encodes CASRDRNGELFF.

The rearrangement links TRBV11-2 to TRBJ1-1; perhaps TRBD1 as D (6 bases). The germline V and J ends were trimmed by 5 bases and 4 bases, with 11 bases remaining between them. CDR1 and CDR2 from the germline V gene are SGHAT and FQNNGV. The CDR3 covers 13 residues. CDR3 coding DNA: TGTGCCAGCAGCCAGTACAGGGCCACTGAAGCTTTCTTT. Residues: CASSQYRATEAFF.

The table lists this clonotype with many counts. The CDR3 DNA is TGTGCCAGCAGCTTGGTTACCGGGATTCGCACAGATACGCAGTATTTT. Translated, it gives CASSLVTGIRTDTQYF. The chain uses TRBV7-9 and TRBJ2-3, with a weak D call TRBD2 (5 bases). With 3 bases removed from V and 1 base from J, the gap between germline ends came to 14 bases. The V gene's germline CDR1 is SEHNR and CDR2 FQNEAQ (reference sequence). The CDR3 is made up of 16 amino acids.